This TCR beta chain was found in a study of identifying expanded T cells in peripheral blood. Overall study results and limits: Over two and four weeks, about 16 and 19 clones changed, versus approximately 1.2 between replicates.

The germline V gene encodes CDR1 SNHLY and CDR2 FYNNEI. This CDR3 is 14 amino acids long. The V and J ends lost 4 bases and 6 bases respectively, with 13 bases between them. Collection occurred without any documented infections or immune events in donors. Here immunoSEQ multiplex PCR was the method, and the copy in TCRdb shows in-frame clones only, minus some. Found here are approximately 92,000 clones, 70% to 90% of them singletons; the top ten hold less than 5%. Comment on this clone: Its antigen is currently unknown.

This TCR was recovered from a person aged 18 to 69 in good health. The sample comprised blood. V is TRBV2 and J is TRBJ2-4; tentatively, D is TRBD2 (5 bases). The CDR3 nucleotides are TGTGCCAGCAGTGGAGGGCTTCGGGGAAACATTCAGTACTTC. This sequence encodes CASSGGLRGNIQYF.